Listed below are T cell receptor beta chains from one sample, sequenced in a study of control samples from healthy donors and cancer patients. The protocol was immunoSEQ multiplex PCR, while the TCRdb copy is restricted to in-frame clones and leaves out a portion. The sample records under 200,000 clones, 90% to 95% being singletons. The sample consisted of blood. The receptor set was obtained from a middle-aged woman in good health. Each CDR3 is given with its conserved first and last residue. Clone sizes are given selectively: once, few, many, or a class where the clone is expanded.

abundance	v_gene	j_gene	CDR3aa
few	TRBV12-3/TRBV12-4	TRBJ1-4	CASSFSGNEKLFF
.	TRBV7-2	TRBJ1-6	CASSPERGGRYNSPLHF
.	TRBV12-3/TRBV12-4	TRBJ1-5	CASQGTSNQPQHF
.	TRBV9	TRBJ1-5	CASSPWGLRNQPQHF
.	TRBV7-9	TRBJ1-4	CASSLGAAANEKLFF
.	TRBV27	TRBJ1-2	CASTRSISSNLQGHYGYTF
.	TRBV3-1/TRBV3-2	TRBJ1-1	CASSPFSGGTEAFF
.	TRBV7-2	TRBJ2-7	CASSLAASVEQYF
.	TRBV4-3	TRBJ2-3	CASSQGDSSSTDTQYF
.	TRBV29-1	TRBJ1-2	CSVATGTNYGYTF
.	TRBV7-2	TRBJ2-7	CASSLAPRGNEQYF
.	TRBV12-5	TRBJ2-1	CASGLVLGGWDNEQFF
once	TRBV5-4	TRBJ1-2	CASGLSTGAYGYTF
.	TRBV2	TRBJ2-2	CATATNRDISGELFF
once	TRBV19	TRBJ2-3	CASSSGSGSTDTQYF
.	TRBV11-2	TRBJ2-7	CASSAWTSGSYEQYF
.	TRBV6-1	TRBJ1-2	CASSDPGRQGEGGYTF
.	TRBV9	TRBJ2-1	CASSVAWNYNEQFF
.	TRBV21-1	TRBJ1-5	CARTPTGVLYQPQHF
.	TRBV5-1	TRBJ2-3	CASSLSIRSTDTQYF
.	TRBV11-2	TRBJ1-1	CASSLGSRTGSNTEAFF
once	TRBV6-2/TRBV6-3	TRBJ2-1	CASSYGREQFF
.	TRBV6-1	TRBJ1-1	CASSEFWKNTEAFF
once	TRBV7-2	TRBJ1-3	CASSPRAIGNTIYF
few	TRBV7-2	TRBJ1-2	CASSLERIYGYTF
.	TRBV6-1	TRBJ1-4	CASSESGGSLLELFF
.	TRBV15	TRBJ1-4	CTHGGEVDTEKLFF
.	TRBV3-1/TRBV3-2	TRBJ1-3	CASSPGQLKHENTIYF
.	TRBV5-1	TRBJ2-1	CASSLGLAGARFSYNEQFF
.	TRBV5-1	TRBJ1-4	CASSLSPGELFF
once	TRBV18	TRBJ2-1	CASSLRLSGRANEQFF
once	TRBV7-9	TRBJ1-6	CASRPGGRAGNSPLHF
.	TRBV29-1	TRBJ2-1	CSVEAGGPSYNEQFF
.	TRBV7-9	TRBJ1-2	CASSPRAFYGYTF
.	TRBV9	TRBJ2-5	CASSVATGQRETQYF
.	TRBV6-2/TRBV6-3	TRBJ2-5	CASSYRVSETQYF
.	TRBV9	TRBJ1-1	CASQTQGSEAFF
.	TRBV10-3	TRBJ1-4	CATGTSTNEKLFF
.	TRBV7-2	TRBJ2-1	CASSLAGPNNEQFF
once	TRBV12-1	TRBJ1-4	CASSFACQYFEKLFF
.	TRBV7-2	TRBJ2-1	CASSFRPVSSYNEQFF
.	TRBV5-4	TRBJ2-7	CASSAPSGPNDEQYF
.	TRBV9	TRBJ1-2	CASSVVVGRGVVSYTF
.	TRBV9	TRBJ1-1	CASSATDLNTEAFF
.	TRBV19	TRBJ1-2	CASSTRRTGGYGYTF
.	TRBV11-2	TRBJ2-2	CASSLVPTGELFF
.	TRBV27	TRBJ2-2	CASRTRLGGGGELFF
.	TRBV4-3	TRBJ1-1	CASSQDRVSYTEAFF
.	TRBV5-1	TRBJ2-1	CASSGDYNEQFF
.	TRBV2	TRBJ2-7	CASSEFASVAYEQYF
.	TRBV6-4	TRBJ1-4	CASSDRGGANEKLFF
.	TRBV4-3	TRBJ1-2	CASSQVRRLNYGYTF
.	TRBV7-2	TRBJ1-2	CASSPAGTLGLLRGGYTF
.	TRBV25-1	TRBJ1-5	CASSEKQGDQPQHF